A selection of T cell receptor beta chains follows, all from one sample in a study of T-cell reconstitution after alpha-beta-depleted transplantation in children. TCRdb reanalysed the PCR reads using MiXCR and keeps one entry per CDR3 protein. The sample has about 1,000,000 distinct CDR3 sequences; roughly 29% are singletons. The input for sequencing was PBMCs, mostly from graft donor cells, taken 360 days after TCRalphabeta/CD19-depleted stem cell transplant. Receptor source: a boy in the first two years of life who had a stem cell transplant for SCID, so the T cells may come from the graft donor. CDR3s include the opening cysteine and the closing phenylalanine or tryptophan. The D gene is left open where the match is weak. The size of a clone is reported for some rows only, either as once, few or many, or as a class for expanded clones.

TRBV7-6	TRBJ2-5	few	TRBD1	TGTGCCAGCAGCTTATCCTCCCAGGGGGTGAGAGAGACCCAGTACTTC	CASSLSSQGVRETQYF
TRBV4-3	TRBJ2-3	few	-	TGCGCCAGCAGCCATCCGGGGCCCTCCTCAGATACGCAGTATTTT	CASSHPGPSSDTQYF
TRBV5-1	TRBJ1-1	few	-	TGCGCCAGCAGCTTGGAGGGGCCTGGGGACACTGAAGCTTTCTTT	CASSLEGPGDTEAFF
TRBV7-2	TRBJ2-1	-	TRBD1	TGTGCCAGCAGCTCGGGGGGGACAGGGGTCTACAATGAGCAGTTCTTC	CASSSGGTGVYNEQFF
TRBV20-1	TRBJ2-1	few	TRBD2	TGCAGTGCTAGGGGGGCTAGCGGGGAAGCCGCCCATGAGCAGTTCTTC	CSARGASGEAAHEQFF
TRBV3-1	TRBJ2-3	-	TRBD2	TGTGCCAGCAGCCAAGCTCTTCTAGCGGAGTCAGATACGCAGTATTTT	CASSQALLAESDTQYF
TRBV12-3/TRBV12-4	TRBJ2-7	-	-	TGTGCCAGCAGTTTGTCTCAATTGGGTTATCCCTACGAGCAGTACTTC	CASSLSQLGYPYEQYF
TRBV3-1	TRBJ1-1	-	TRBD1	TGTGCCAGCAGCCAGGGGACAGGAAGGATGAACACTGAAGCTTTCTTT	CASSQGTGRMNTEAFF
TRBV20-1	TRBJ1-4	-	-	TGCAGTGCTAGCAGCAGGTATAATGAAAAACTGTTTTTT	CSASSRYNEKLFF
TRBV12-3/TRBV12-4	TRBJ2-1	many	-	TGTGCCAGCAGTTTATCGCCTAATGAGCAGTTCTTC	CASSLSPNEQFF
TRBV20-1	TRBJ1-2	few	TRBD1	TGCAGTGCTGCCAGGGACAGCTTCTATGGCTACACCTTC	CSAARDSFYGYTF
TRBV24-1	TRBJ2-6	-	-	TGTGCCACCAGTGGACAAATCGGGATCTCTGGGGCCAACGTCCTGACTTTC	CATSGQIGISGANVLTF
TRBV7-9	TRBJ2-2	-	-	TGTGCCATCCAAATAGCGGAGGGAAACACCGGGGAGCTGTTTTTT	CAIQIAEGNTGELFF
TRBV19	TRBJ2-3	-	TRBD1	TGTGCCAGTACCCCACCGGAATGGGACAGGACGGCAGATACGCAGTATTTT	CASTPPEWDRTADTQYF
TRBV27	TRBJ2-1	-	-	TGTGCCAGCAGTTTCTTGGGCGAGGGAATCTCCTACAATGAGCAGTTCTTC	CASSFLGEGISYNEQFF
TRBV5-1	TRBJ2-3	many	-	TGCGCCAGCAGCCCCACTATCCTCAGTGATGATACGCAGTATTTT	CASSPTILSDDTQYF
TRBV6-5	TRBJ1-1	few	-	TGTGCCAGCAGTTACGCGTGGCTTACGAACACTGAAGCTTTCTTT	CASSYAWLTNTEAFF
TRBV4-3	TRBJ1-1	-	-	TGCGCCAGCAGCCCCAGAGGGCAGGGACTGAACACTGAAGCTTTCTTT	CASSPRGQGLNTEAFF
TRBV20-1	TRBJ2-5	few	TRBD1	TGCAGTGCGCGGACAGGGGGCAGGGAGACCCAGTACTTC	CSARTGGRETQYF
TRBV20-1	TRBJ2-7	few	TRBD1	TGCAGTGCCGAAACCCCCAGGGACAGAGCATACGAGCAGTACTTC	CSAETPRDRAYEQYF
TRBV28	TRBJ2-7	-	TRBD1	TGTGCCAGCAGTCCACAGGGGGCGGTCTACGAGCAGTACTTC	CASSPQGAVYEQYF
TRBV4-3	TRBJ1-4	few	-	TGCGCCAGCAGCCGACGAAGGGGGGAAAAACTGTTTTTT	CASSRRRGEKLFF
TRBV5-1	TRBJ2-7	-	-	TGCGCCAGCAGCTGGGGGGGCACAGGGGTCGAGCAGTACTTC	CASSWGGTGVEQYF
TRBV29-1	TRBJ2-3	-	TRBD1	TGCAGCGTTGCAGGACAGGGGGCGCCTGATACGCAGTATTTT	CSVAGQGAPDTQYF
TRBV27	TRBJ2-1	few	TRBD2	TGTGCCAGCAGGGTTAGGGGAGGGGTCGGGAATGAGCAGTTCTTC	CASRVRGGVGNEQFF
TRBV20-1	TRBJ1-2	-	-	TGCAGTCCCTCGCCCCGACAGCGAGCTAACTATGGCTACACCTTC	CSPSPRQRANYGYTF
TRBV2	TRBJ2-5	once	-	TGTGCCAGCAAGGGGGGAGATCTCGCGGGACTCACATACTTC	CASKGGDLAGLTYF
TRBV6-2/TRBV6-3	TRBJ1-1	-	-	TGTGCCAGCAGTCCAGGCCTCCTGCGGAACACTGAAGCTTTCTTT	CASSPGLLRNTEAFF
TRBV20-1	TRBJ2-2	-	-	TGCAGTGCTCTCGAATCCAGGGGAACCGGGGAGCTGTTTTTT	CSALESRGTGELFF
TRBV12-5	TRBJ1-3	-	-	TGTGCTAGTGGTTTGCCGAGACCACCAAAGTTTTTAGGGGGATCTGGAAACACCATATATTTT	CASGLPRPPKFLGGSGNTIYF
TRBV6-5	TRBJ1-2	-	TRBD1	TGTGCCAGCAGCCGGGGACAGGGAAATGGCTACACCTTC	CASSRGQGNGYTF
TRBV11-1	TRBJ2-3	-	-	TGTGCCAGCAGCCCCCTCGGACTCACAGATACGCAGTATTTT	CASSPLGLTDTQYF